This T cell receptor beta chain was identified during a study of CD8+ T cells in alopecia areata (dated by TCRdb to the late 2010s). Describing the broader study: In both human patients and the C3H/HeJ mouse model, the study applied high-throughput TCRbeta sequencing to look at T cell clonal expansion in alopecia areata. On the human side, TCRbeta sequencing was run on scalp tissue and on sorted CD4+ and CD8+ peripheral blood T cells from healthy controls and from alopecia areata patients with either patchy or totalis/universalis disease. Scalp clonality was compared among normal scalp (n=4), patchy alopecia areata scalp (n=8), and alopecia totalis/universalis scalp (n=8). RNA was obtained with the PAXgene miRNA kit for fixed scalp, the miRNeasy kit for PBMCs, and the RNeasy kit for mouse skin. TCRbeta CDR3 regions were amplified by immunoSEQ multiplex PCR with 35 Vbeta forward and 13 Jbeta reverse primers.

Concerning this clone: Its antigen is unknown. Base qualities are missing; no much larger clone stands one base away.

The germline V gene gives CDR1 as MDHEN and CDR2 as SYDVKM. V drops 1 base and J drops 8 bases, leaving 14 bases in between. Inclusive of the bounding cysteine and phenylalanine, the CDR3 is 14 residues long. The entry retains the CDR3 DNA only, 42 bases that are in frame from base 1. Libraries were prepared through the immunoSEQ multiplex PCR assay. RNA was extracted from all samples and reverse transcribed into cDNA as template for TCR sequencing. SuperScript III was used to make first-strand cDNA, primed with a 2:1 mix of oligo-dT and random hexamers. Amplification bias was assessed with a synthetic immune receptor repertoire, and residual bias was removed computationally. As for the original processing: Raw reads were preprocessed to remove errors, and CDR3 was defined according to IMGT conventions as the region from the conserved cysteine to phenylalanine. To get clonality, Shannon entropy was normalized by log2 of the number of productive unique TCRs and the result was subtracted from 1. Scalp TCRbeta sequences were cross-referenced with sorted blood CD4 and CD8 repertoires so that the CD4 or CD8 identity of scalp clones could be inferred. As stored in TCRdb, this immuneACCESS dataset retains in-frame rearrangements with V and J assigned. A fraction of the clones does not appear; measured against another copy, unresolved V genes explain less than half of the discrepancy, and the remainder lacks a known reason. From that table come the V and J calls and clone size; the DNA was used to work out D and trimming. Present in this sample are 150,000 to 200,000 clones, 50% to 60% of which were seen just once. Clones ranked in the top ten supply 4% to 5.5% of the sample.

Broader findings and caveats from the paper: TCR sequences shared between patients were less clear than in mice, possibly partly because of HLA diversity in the patient population. Scalp TCR repertoire analysis is complicated because resident alphabeta T cells in normal human skin are also sequenced, whereas mouse skin is dominated by gammadelta T cells. Compared with normal scalp, lesional scalp, particularly in alopecia totalis/universalis, had higher clonality and more expanded CD8+ clones, which suggests antigenic drive.

PBMCs were isolated by density centrifugation and stained for CD3, CD4 and CD8, after which CD4+ and CD8+ T cells were sorted on a FACSAria. Unaffected controls provided scalp biopsies and blood samples. This sequence was found in a human donor in good health. Here the chain combines TRBV28 and TRBJ1-2; the D gene assignment is ambiguous. The sequenced sample was CD4+ T cells sorted from blood. The nucleotide sequence reads TGTGCCAGCAGTTTATATGGAAGGGCGCGGGGCTACACCTTC. It encodes CASSLYGRARGYTF.